This T cell receptor beta chain was captured by sequencing in a study of cytomegalovirus exposure and HLA in healthy donors (dated by TCRdb to the late 2010s). A note on the overall study: An earlier analysis of roughly 630 of the donors reported roughly 270 Gb of sequence data and 117 million unique TCR beta sequences from roughly 200 million T cells. The aim of the study was to test whether cataloging public T cell receptors could identify signatures of past pathogen exposure. Because of strong linkage in the cohort, four or five DR-DQ haplotypes were treated as single units for association and clustering. In a later genetic analysis, genome-wide SNP genotypes for about three fifths of the roughly 670 donors were used, and that subset was treated as a discovery cohort. A separate validation cohort of roughly 130 different subjects was used in addition to the 666-subject first cohort. Typing coverage differed by locus: A, B, C, DRB1 and DQB1 were typed in roughly 620-630 donors, DQA1 in about 510, DPA1 in some 600, and DPB1 in approximately 450. In the later analysis, no new phenotypic data were used to find candidate immune exposures; instead, reliance was placed on TCR beta sequences and their occurrence across donors. A later analysis re-analyzed previously published TCR beta repertoires from about 730 donors and added high-resolution HLA genotyping to study TCR occurrence patterns. All discovery cohort repertoires had been generated using a single sequencing platform. An early release covering around 630 HLA-typed donors comprised about 300 gigabases of sequencing data and roughly 86 million unique TCR sequences. An earlier analysis of several hundred of the donors applied high-throughput TCR beta sequencing to assess whether each TCR beta V gene segment acted as functional or pseudogenic. Donor age, sex, ethnicity and CMV serostatus were collected together with the repertoire data. Among almost 400 genotyped donors of the cohort, an average of around 240,000 unique TCR beta nucleotide sequences were sequenced per donor, roughly 18% of them non-productive. Of the approximately 400 genotyped donors, around 81% fell in the genetic ancestry cluster associated with self-reported Caucasian donors. Class I and class II HLA loci were covered by the typing at four-digit resolution. The T cell repertoires of around 670 subjects were profiled by immunosequencing and related to cytomegalovirus serostatus. To predict cytomegalovirus infection status, the study brought together high-throughput TCR immunosequencing, statistical association of individual TCRs with disease status, and machine learning. The research as a whole found: The study listed 150 to 200 TCR beta chains as associated with cytomegalovirus. In a later analysis, TCR association rates were found to vary across HLA loci, with the most associated TCRs seen for DRB1 alleles and the fewest for HLA-C alleles. HLA typing was unavailable for some donors at each locus, so association tests used only the typed subset. In a later analysis, HLA-associated TCR beta chains were found to be more clonally expanded and to have lower generation probabilities than equally common non-associated chains. A further reported finding was that TCR beta sequences accurately predicted the HLA-A and HLA-B alleles for most subjects in the first cohort. A later analysis found that most CMV-associated TCR beta chains appeared HLA-restricted, with HLA associations seemingly driven largely by CMV exposure. Some IMGT-functional V segments, including TRBV6-2 and TRBV6-3, could not be distinguished by the 87-base-pair reads and were therefore excluded. Across donors, most TCR sequences were observed very rarely, whereas some public TCRs were present in many individuals. A later genetic analysis reported fewer N-insertions in productive TCRs among donors in an Asian-associated ancestry cluster than the roughly 700-donor mean. Presence/absence analyses assumed roughly uniform sequencing depth across donors, an assumption that may not hold. About 17 rarely observed V segments, including chromosome 9 orphons, were excluded from the earlier analysis of about 600 of the donors because counts were too low. A cluster of highly shared sequence variants was judged likely to be a technical artifact of the sequencing pipeline. In a later genetic analysis, a missense DCLRE1C variant was associated with V-gene and J-gene trimming of TCR beta chains, and the association was replicated in an independent cohort. This cohort had only TCR beta chains sequenced, and the lack of alpha or paired-chain data limited which features could be detected. In vitro tests confirmed that three of the cytomegalovirus-associated TCR beta chains recognize cytomegalovirus antigens. A later analysis reported that several top co-occurrence clusters appeared linked to parvovirus B19, influenza, CMV and Epstein-Barr virus. Strong co-occurrence of HLA alleles, especially DR and DQ, made assigning TCR associations to individual alleles difficult. Cytomegalovirus status was reported to be diagnosed by the classifier with high specificity and sensitivity in both the original and validation cohorts. In an earlier analysis of 587 of the donors, most TCR beta V segments were observed in productive rearrangements about 87% or about 30% of the time, broadly matching IMGT annotations. Linkage disequilibrium might explain the correlated functional status among segregating V segments, but an unknown experimental factor could not be ruled out. The only immune exposure information available for the cohort was CMV serostatus. It was suggested by the authors that the approach could potentially be generalized to other disease states and immunological phenotypes. At a false discovery rate of 0.05, a later analysis linked 15,000 to 20,000 TCR beta sequences to specific HLA alleles.

Libraries were constructed by the immunoSEQ multiplex PCR assay. For the multiplex PCR, a mixture combining 60 forward primers for TCR Vbeta segments and 13 reverse primers for TCR Jbeta segments was used. The CDR3 region of rearranged TCR beta genes was amplified from genomic DNA with a multiplex PCR assay. The Illumina HiSeq System was used to sequence the amplified TCR beta libraries as 87-base-pair reads. Turning to the authors' computational methods: A later analysis tallied tens of millions of unique TCR beta chains across the 666 repertoires, and approximately 12 million of those chains were shared by two or more donors. To remove PCR and sequencing errors, raw reads were error-corrected and collapsed into unique sequences using a nearest-neighbor algorithm that merged closely related sequences. Alignment of CDR3 sequences to IMGT reference sequences was used to assign V, D and J gene segments. For a sequence to be retained, a match of at least six nucleotides was required to both a V gene segment and a J gene segment. Rearrangements were classified as productive when the CDR3 lacked stop codons and remained in frame with V and J, and all other rearrangements were classified as non-productive. CDR3 was defined according to IMGT convention as the region running from the second conserved V-encoded cysteine to the conserved J-encoded phenylalanine. The earlier analysis of some 540 of the donors excluded any sequence lacking an unambiguous match to a single V gene segment. In an earlier analysis of 500 to 750 of the donors, V segments were called functional above 56.7% productive rearrangements and were called segregating when the between-donor standard deviation exceeded 5%. A statistical classification framework was developed to diagnose cytomegalovirus status using the catalog of TCR beta chain sequences. In a later analysis, TCR nucleotide sequences were compared against IMGT/GENE-DB human TR gene sequences so that V and J genes could be assigned. Using the TCRdist pipeline, a later analysis assigned CDR3 sequences along with most-parsimonious VDJ recombination scenarios. In a later analysis, each TCR beta chain was defined by its CDR3 amino acid sequence together with its V-gene family, and reads lacking a unique V-gene family were excluded. In a later analysis, fewer than 600 highly shared, low-generation-probability nucleotide sequences were removed to address suspected cross-contamination and a sequencing artifact. A later analysis calculated a clonal expansion index for each public chain from normalized within-repertoire ranks of inferred template counts. In a later analysis, generation probabilities were computed using a VDJ recombination model fitted to out-of-frame rearrangements, and the results were checked against IGoR. A later analysis scored TCR-TCR, TCR-HLA and TCR-CMV co-occurrence with hypergeometric tests, applying a repertoire-size bias correction to TCR pairs. False discovery rates were estimated in a later analysis by permuting HLA or CMV assignments 20 times. A later analysis grouped co-occurring TCRs with DBSCAN, adding TCRdist sequence similarity when clustering within HLA-allele-positive subsets. Repertoires with fewer than 30,000 or more than 120,000 public chains, plus five repertoires with anomalous nucleotide sharing, were excluded from co-occurrence clustering. TCRdb provides this immuneACCESS table in a form limited to in-frame rearrangements. Some clones are lacking; in checked studies, under half of them reflect an unresolved V gene, and why the rest are absent is not known. That table furnishes V, J and clone size, whereas the DNA furnished D and trimming. This sample gives roughly 180,000 clones in total; 70% to 80% of them show up just once. The ten largest clones take up approximately 1.2% of the sample.

In total, more than 500 healthy bone marrow donors made up the cohort. At the time of sampling, every cohort member was nominally healthy, though immune exposures that went unrecorded were likely present. The donor was CMV seronegative and belonged to the group of roughly 330 seronegative cohort members. A peripheral blood sample was provided by each donor, and peripheral blood mononuclear cells were used for TCR beta sequencing. Genomic DNA was extracted from the blood cell samples with the Qiagen DNeasy Blood Extraction Kit. Germline trimming amounts to 5 bases on V and 7 bases on J, with 7 as the count of junction bases outside the gene matches. Inclusive of the bounding cysteine and phenylalanine, the CDR3 is 14 residues long. The CDR3 DNA has 42 bases and is translated from base 1. Based on the germline V gene (reference sequence), the CDR1 and CDR2 sequences are PRHDT and FYEKMQ. Notes on this clone: Its binding antigen is unknown. No much larger clonotype is one base removed from it; base qualities were not supplied.

The V and J segments used are TRBV13 and TRBJ2-1; TRBD2 aligns with 8 central bases. The specimen was PBMCs. This TCR was sampled from a young man in good health and CMV-seronegative. The CDR3 sequence is CASSPWTSKNEQFF. The DNA is TGTGCCAGCAGCCCGTGGACTAGCAAGAATGAGCAGTTCTTC.